This T cell receptor (beta chain) was recorded in a study of T cell repertoires in cytomegalovirus infection. Study-wide background: Evidence of both CMV infection and a matching HLA type came from public TCR beta signatures.

TCRdb used MiXCR to reprocess the reads, holding one entry per CDR3 protein. Here the sample spans about 310,000 distinct CDR3 sequences, 20% to 30% being singletons. With regard to this clonotype: Its cognate antigen is unknown.

V dropped 6 bases and J dropped 8; count of bases not matched to a gene: 8. This CDR3 spans 12 amino acids. The germline V gene has CDR1 DFQATT and CDR2 SNEGSKA (reference sequence). The receptor was derived from a human donor in good health (CMV status not recorded). Some clones in this sample may be carry-over from other donors' samples. The sequences come from cultured PBMCs, collected from culture after CMV antigen stimulation. The chain joins TRBV20-1 to TRBJ1-2; 8 nucleotides match TRBD1. This CDR3 reads CSALRTGYGYTF. The DNA of the CDR3 is TGCAGTGCCCTCAGGACAGGGTACGGCTACACCTTC.